This TCR beta chain was captured in a study of cytomegalovirus exposure and HLA in healthy donors. Overall study context: From donors who were HLA-typed, an early data release held 80 million to 95 million unique TCRs. Findings and limits, study-wide: As a later analysis showed, a missense DCLRE1C variant was linked to trimming of TCR beta V- and J-genes.

This clone was seen more than once but under ten times. Its antigen is currently unknown. Primers: 60 Vbeta forward and 13 Jbeta reverse. Repertoires were generated with immunoSEQ multiplex PCR, while TCRdb's copy carries only in-frame clones and drops some. The repertoire consists of about 170,000 clones, with approximately 80% occurring once and the leading ten covering under 2%. The germline V gene encodes CDR1 SEHNR and CDR2 FQNEAQ (reference sequence). After removal of 8 bases from V and 1 base from J, the junction contained 12 bases not matched to a gene. The CDR3 has 16 residues. Sequenced sample: PBMCs. This chain connects TRBV7-9 to TRBJ2-7; TRBD2 matches at 9 bases. This clonotype was sampled from a woman under 30 in good health and CMV-seronegative. The CDR3 region is CASSWRGGGRSYEQYF. In DNA form, the CDR3 reads TGTGCCAGCTCCTGGCGGGGGGGCGGGAGATCCTACGAGCAGTACTTC.